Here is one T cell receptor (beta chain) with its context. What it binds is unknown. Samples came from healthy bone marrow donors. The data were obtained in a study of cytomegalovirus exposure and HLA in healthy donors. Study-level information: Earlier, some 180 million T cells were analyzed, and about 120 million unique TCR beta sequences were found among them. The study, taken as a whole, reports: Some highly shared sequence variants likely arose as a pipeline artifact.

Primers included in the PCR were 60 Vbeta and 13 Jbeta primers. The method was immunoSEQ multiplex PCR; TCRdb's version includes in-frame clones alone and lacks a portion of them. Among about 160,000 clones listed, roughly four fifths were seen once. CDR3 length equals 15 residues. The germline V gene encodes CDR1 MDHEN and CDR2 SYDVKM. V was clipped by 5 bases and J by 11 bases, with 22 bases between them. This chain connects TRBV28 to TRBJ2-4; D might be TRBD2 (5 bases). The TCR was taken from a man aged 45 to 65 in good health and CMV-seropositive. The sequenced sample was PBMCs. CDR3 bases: TGTGCCAGCAGTGGTAAACCGGTGGAGGTGCGAGTTCAGTACTTC. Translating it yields CASSGKPVEVRVQYF.